This TCR beta chain was identified during a study of PD-L1 blockade in urothelial cancer (dated by TCRdb to 2017 to 2019). Study-level background: All patients started therapy around 2014 and received atezolizumab 1,200 mg intravenously every 3 weeks. Whole exome sequencing and RNA sequencing of pretreatment tumors were performed alongside TCR sequencing in the same patients. Durable clinical benefit was defined as progression-free survival longer than 6 months, and TCR features were also tested against progression-free and overall survival. Pretreatment tumor samples and matched peripheral blood, collected serially before and after atezolizumab treatment, underwent TCR sequencing. The study, an exploratory multi-omic analysis, examined somatic, immune and clinical correlates of response to PD-L1 blockade with atezolizumab in urothelial cancer. An ECOG performance status of 0 or 1 was recorded for the patients, and 0 to 3 prior chemotherapy regimens had been received by the patients. Twenty-nine patients had pretreatment blood TCR-seq, about 24 had at least one posttreatment blood collection, and about 24 had tumor TCR-seq. Blood samples were analyzed 3 weeks after the start of treatment (second dose) and 6 weeks after the start of treatment. About 85% of the roughly 29 patients were males with bladder-origin urothelial cancer, and 18 of 29 reported a prior smoking history. A median of about 150,000 T cells and just over 80,000 unique TCRs was obtained from blood samples, and a median clonality of around 0.08 was observed. Durable clinical benefit was achieved by nine patients but not by the remaining 20.

This clone was detected only a few times. Its antigen remains unidentified. The input lacks base qualities; no much larger clone sits a single base away. CDR1 and CDR2, per the germline V gene, are SGHRS and YFSETQ. Germline trimming: 4 bases from V, 1 base from J; junction bases outside gene matches: 4. The cysteine opens and the phenylalanine closes a CDR3 of 16 amino acids. Only CDR3 DNA remains: 48 bases, in frame from the first base. Each PCR received spiked-in synthetic TCR analog templates so that absolute template abundance could be estimated from read counts. The immunoSEQ assay was used to amplify TCRbeta CDR3 regions from genomic DNA with bias-controlled V and J gene primers. Sequencing of rearranged TCRbeta segments was performed at approximately 20X coverage. Per the source publication's procedure: Clustering was used to correct sequencing errors, and CDR3s were annotated against IMGT so that V, D and J genes could be assigned. Downstream analyses used only productive TCRbeta rearrangements and left out out-of-frame or stop-codon sequences. Clonality was computed as one minus Shannon entropy normalized by the log of the number of unique productive sequences. Clones differing between time points or between blood and tumor were identified by Fisher's exact test with Benjamini-Hochberg correction at adjusted p below 0.01. Sourced from immuneACCESS, this table was stored by TCRdb with only in-frame sequences that have V and J called. A share of the clones is absent; for the studies checked, an unresolved V gene accounts for under half, and the remainder has no known explanation. V and J calls and clone size are copied from that table; D and trimming were computed from the DNA. Recorded for this sample are about 40,000 clones; about 85% of them occurred a single time. The ten largest clonotypes hold around 2.5% of the sample.

Overall study results and their limits: A pretreatment peripheral blood TCR clonality below the median was linked to improved progression-free and overall survival. Greater expansion of tumor-associated TCR clones in peripheral blood 3 weeks after the start of treatment was observed in patients with durable benefit (n ≈ 24, p = 0.022). Because the sample size was small (n of about 30) and many of the analyses were exploratory, the results are meant to be hypothesis-generating.

The sample's time point label, in plain terms: peripheral blood 6 weeks after treatment start. The cohort comprised around 30 patients with locally advanced or metastatic urothelial carcinoma treated at Memorial Sloan Kettering on a trial protocol. Peripheral blood mononuclear cells were collected pretreatment and during treatment, with between 1 and 8 total time points obtained per patient. The Qiagen DNeasy Blood extraction kit was used to purify genomic DNA from total PBMCs and from tumor samples. PBMCs were collected pretreatment and during treatment, and were isolated and stored as previously described.

The V gene is TRBV5-1 and the J gene is TRBJ2-2; TRBD2 lines up with 10 middle nucleotides. The sequences come from PBMCs, collected around atezolizumab (anti-PD-L1) treatment. The sequence came from a man between 70 and 80 years old with urothelial cancer. The sequenced DNA: TGCGCCAGCAGCGTCACTAGCGGGGAGAACACCGGGGAGCTGTTTTTT. Translated, it reads CASSVTSGENTGELFF.